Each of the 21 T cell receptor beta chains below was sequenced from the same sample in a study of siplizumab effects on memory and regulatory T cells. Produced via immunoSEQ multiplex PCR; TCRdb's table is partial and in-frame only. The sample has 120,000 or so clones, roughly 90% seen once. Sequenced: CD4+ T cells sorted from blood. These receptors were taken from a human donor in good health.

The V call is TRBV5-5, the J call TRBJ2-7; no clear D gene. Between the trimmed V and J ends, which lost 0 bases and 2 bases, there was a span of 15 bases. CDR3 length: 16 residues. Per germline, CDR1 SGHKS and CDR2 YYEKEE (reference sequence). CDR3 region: CASSLAAAAVTYEQYF. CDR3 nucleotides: TGTGCCAGCAGCTTGGCGGCGGCAGCCGTAACCTACGAGCAGTACTTC.

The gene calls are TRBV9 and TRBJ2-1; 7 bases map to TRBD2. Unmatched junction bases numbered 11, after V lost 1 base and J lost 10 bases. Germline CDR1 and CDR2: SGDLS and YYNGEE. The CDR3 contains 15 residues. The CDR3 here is CASSVKLARWDEQFF. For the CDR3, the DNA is TGTGCCAGCAGCGTAAAACTAGCGAGGTGGGACGAGCAGTTCTTC. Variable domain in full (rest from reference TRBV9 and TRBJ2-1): DSGVTQTPKHLITATGQRVTLRCSPRSGDLSVYWYQQSLDQGLQFLIQYYNGEERAKGNILERFSAQQFPDLHSELNLSSLELGDSALYFCASSVKLARWDEQFFGPGTRLTVL.

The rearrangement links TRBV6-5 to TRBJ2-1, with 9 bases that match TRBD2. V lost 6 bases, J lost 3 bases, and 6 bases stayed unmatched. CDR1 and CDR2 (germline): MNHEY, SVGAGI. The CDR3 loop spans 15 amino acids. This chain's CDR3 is CASSQTSGSYNEQFF. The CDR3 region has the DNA TGTGCCAGCAGCCAGACTAGCGGAAGCTACAATGAGCAGTTCTTC.

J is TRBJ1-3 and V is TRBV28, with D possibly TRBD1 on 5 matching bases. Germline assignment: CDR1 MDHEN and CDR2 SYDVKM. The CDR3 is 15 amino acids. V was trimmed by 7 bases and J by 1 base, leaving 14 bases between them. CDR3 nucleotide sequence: TGTGCCAGCACCTCCGCGGCAGGGTCTGGAAACACCATATATTTT. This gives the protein CASTSAAGSGNTIYF.

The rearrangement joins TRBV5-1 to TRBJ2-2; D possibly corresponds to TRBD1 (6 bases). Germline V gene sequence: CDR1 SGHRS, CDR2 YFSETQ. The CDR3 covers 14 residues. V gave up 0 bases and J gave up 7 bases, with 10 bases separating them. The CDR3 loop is CASSLERGSGELFF. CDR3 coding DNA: TGCGCCAGCAGCTTGGAAAGGGGGAGCGGGGAGCTGTTTTTT.

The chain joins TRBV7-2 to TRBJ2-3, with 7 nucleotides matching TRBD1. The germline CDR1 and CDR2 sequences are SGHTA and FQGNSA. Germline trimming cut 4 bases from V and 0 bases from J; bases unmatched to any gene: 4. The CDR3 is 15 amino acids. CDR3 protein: CASSSTGASTDTQYF. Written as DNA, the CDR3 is TGTGCCAGCAGCTCTACAGGGGCTAGCACAGATACGCAGTATTTT.

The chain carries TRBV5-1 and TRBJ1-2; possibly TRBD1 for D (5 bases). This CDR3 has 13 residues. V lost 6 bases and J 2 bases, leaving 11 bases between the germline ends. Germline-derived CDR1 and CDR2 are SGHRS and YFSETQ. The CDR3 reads CASTPGKNYGYTF. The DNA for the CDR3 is TGCGCCAGCACCCCAGGGAAGAACTATGGCTACACCTTC.

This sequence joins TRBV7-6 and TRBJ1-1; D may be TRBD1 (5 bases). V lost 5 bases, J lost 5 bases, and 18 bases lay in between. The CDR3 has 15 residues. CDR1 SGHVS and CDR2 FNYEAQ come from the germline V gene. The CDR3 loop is CASSLPGGVGTEAFF. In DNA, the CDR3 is TGTGCCAGCAGCCTCCCCGGGGGGGTTGGAACTGAAGCTTTCTTT.

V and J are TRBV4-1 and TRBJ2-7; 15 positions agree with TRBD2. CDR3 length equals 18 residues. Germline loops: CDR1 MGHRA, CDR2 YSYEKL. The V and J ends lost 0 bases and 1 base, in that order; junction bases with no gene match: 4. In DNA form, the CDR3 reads TGCGCCAGCAGCCAAGATCTGGGACTAGCGGGGGGATCCTACGAGCAGTACTTC. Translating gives CASSQDLGLAGGSYEQYF.

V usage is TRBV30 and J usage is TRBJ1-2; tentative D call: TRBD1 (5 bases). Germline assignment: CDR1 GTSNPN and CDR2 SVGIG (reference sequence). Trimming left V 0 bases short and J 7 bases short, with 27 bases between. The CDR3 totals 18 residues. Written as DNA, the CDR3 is TGTGCCTGGAGTGTCAAGGGGCCCGGACACGATTTGTCGGGTGGCTACACCTTC. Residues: CAWSVKGPGHDLSGGYTF.

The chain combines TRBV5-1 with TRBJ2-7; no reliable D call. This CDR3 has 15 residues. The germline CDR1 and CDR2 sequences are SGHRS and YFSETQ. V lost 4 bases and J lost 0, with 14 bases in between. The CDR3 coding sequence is TGCGCCAGCAGCCCCGTACCCCTGAGCTCCTACGAGCAGTACTTC. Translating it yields CASSPVPLSSYEQYF. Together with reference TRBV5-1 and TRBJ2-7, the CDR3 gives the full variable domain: KAGVTQTPRYLIKTRGQQVTLSCSPISGHRSVSWYQQTPGQGLQFLFEYFSETQRNKGNFPGRFSGRQFSNSRSEMNVSTLELGDSALYLCASSPVPLSSYEQYFGPGTRLTVT.

The CDR3 region has the DNA TGTGCCAGCGGGGGAAGCCAAGAGACCCAGTACTTC. Translation: CASGGSQETQYF. The chain joins TRBV5-4 to TRBJ2-5, with D perhaps matching TRBD1 or TRBD2 (5 bases each). The CDR3 totals 12 residues. The germline V gene has CDR1 SGHNT and CDR2 YYREEE (reference sequence). V lost 7 bases and J lost 1, with 8 bases in between. Supplemented by reference TRBV5-4 and TRBJ2-5, the full variable domain reads ETGVTQSPTHLIKTRGQQVTLRCSSQSGHNTVSWYQQALGQGPQFIFQYYREEENGRGNFPPRFSGLQFPNYSSELNVNALELDDSALYLCASGGSQETQYFGPGTRLLVL.

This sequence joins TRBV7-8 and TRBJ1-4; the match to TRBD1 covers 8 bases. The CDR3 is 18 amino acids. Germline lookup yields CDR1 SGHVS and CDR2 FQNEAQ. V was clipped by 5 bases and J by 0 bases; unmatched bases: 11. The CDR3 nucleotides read TGTGCCAGCAGCACAATGACAGGGGTTGGGTCAACTAATGAAAAACTGTTTTTT. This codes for CASSTMTGVGSTNEKLFF.

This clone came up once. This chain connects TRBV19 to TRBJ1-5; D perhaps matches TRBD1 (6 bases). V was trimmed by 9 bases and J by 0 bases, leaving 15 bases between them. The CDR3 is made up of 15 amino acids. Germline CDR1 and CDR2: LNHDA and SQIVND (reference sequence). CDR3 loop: CASGDTPNSNQPQHF. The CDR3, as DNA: TGTGCCAGCGGGGACACCCCGAATAGCAATCAGCCCCAGCATTTT.

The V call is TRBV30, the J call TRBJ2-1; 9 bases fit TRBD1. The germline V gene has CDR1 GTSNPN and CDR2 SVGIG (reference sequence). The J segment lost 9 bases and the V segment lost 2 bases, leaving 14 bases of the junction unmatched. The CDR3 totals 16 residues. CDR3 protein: CAWSLTYNRGRTEQFF. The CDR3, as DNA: TGTGCCTGGAGTCTTACATACAACAGGGGGCGGACTGAGCAGTTCTTC. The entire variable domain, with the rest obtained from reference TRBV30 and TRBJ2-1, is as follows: SQTIHQWPATLVQPVGSPLSLECTVEGTSNPNLYWYRQAAGRGLQLLFYSVGIGQISSEVPQNLSASRPQDRQFILSSKKLLLSDSGFYLCAWSLTYNRGRTEQFFGPGTRLTVL.

CDR3 nucleotide sequence: TGTGCCAGCTCACCGGCAGGAGGATCAGGAGATATTCACCCACCCTCTGGGGCCAACGTCCTGACTTTC. Residues: CASSPAGGSGDIHPPSGANVLTF. V usage is TRBV18 and J usage is TRBJ2-6; maybe TRBD2 (5 bases). Germline CDR1 reads KGHSH; CDR2 reads LQKENI. This CDR3 is built from 23 residues. V was shortened by 3 bases and J by 0 bases, with 30 bases between the two germline ends.

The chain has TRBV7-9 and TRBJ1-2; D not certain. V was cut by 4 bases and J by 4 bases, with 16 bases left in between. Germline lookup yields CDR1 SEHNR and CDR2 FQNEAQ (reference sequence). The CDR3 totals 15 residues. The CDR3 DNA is TGTGCCAGCAGCTACCGGACCCTCTTGGGCTATGGCTACACCTTC. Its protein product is CASSYRTLLGYGYTF.

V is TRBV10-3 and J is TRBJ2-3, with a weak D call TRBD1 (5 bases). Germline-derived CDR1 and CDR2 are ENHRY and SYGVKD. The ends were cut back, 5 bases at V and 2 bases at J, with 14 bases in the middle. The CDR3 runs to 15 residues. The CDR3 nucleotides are TGTGCCATCAGTCCCGGCACAGGCAACACAGATACGCAGTATTTT. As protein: CAISPGTGNTDTQYF.

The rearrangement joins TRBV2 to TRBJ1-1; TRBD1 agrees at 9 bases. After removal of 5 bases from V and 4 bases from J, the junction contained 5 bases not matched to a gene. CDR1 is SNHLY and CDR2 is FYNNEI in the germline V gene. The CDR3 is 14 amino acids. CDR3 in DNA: TGTGCCAGCAGTCCAGACAGGGGGAGCACTGAAGCTTTCTTT. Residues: CASSPDRGSTEAFF.

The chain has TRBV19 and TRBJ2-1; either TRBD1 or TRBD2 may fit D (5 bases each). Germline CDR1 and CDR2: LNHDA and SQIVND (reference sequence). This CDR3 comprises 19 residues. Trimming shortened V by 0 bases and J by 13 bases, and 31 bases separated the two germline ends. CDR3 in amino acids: CASSIERPLGGIQGGAQFF. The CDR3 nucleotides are TGTGCCAGTAGTATAGAAAGGCCCCTTGGGGGTATTCAGGGTGGGGCTCAGTTCTTC.

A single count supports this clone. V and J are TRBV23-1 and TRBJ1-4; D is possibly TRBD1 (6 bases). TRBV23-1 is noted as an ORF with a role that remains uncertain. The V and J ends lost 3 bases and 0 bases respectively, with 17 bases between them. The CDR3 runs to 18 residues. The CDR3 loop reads CASSHNRDGKATNEKLFF. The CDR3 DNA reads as TGCGCCAGCAGTCATAACAGGGACGGGAAGGCAACTAATGAAAAACTGTTTTTT.